This passage covers 8 T cell receptor beta chains from one sample sequenced in a study of cytomegalovirus exposure and HLA in healthy donors. The PCR had 60 Vbeta and 13 Jbeta primers. TCRdb keeps only in-frame clones here, not all; method: immunoSEQ multiplex PCR. The data show approximately 150,000 clones, 68% seen once. The source material was PBMCs. These receptors all stem from a man aged 50 to 59 in good health and CMV-seronegative.

The gene calls are TRBV7-2 and TRBJ1-1; the D gene is possibly TRBD1 (6 bases). The CDR3 contains 16 residues. Per the germline V gene, CDR1 is SGHTA and CDR2 is FQGNSA. The ends were cut back, 1 base at V and 1 base at J, with 13 bases in the middle. For the CDR3, the DNA is TGTGCCAGCAGCTTAGTATACGGGGGGCGGAACACTGAAGCTTTCTTT. Its protein product is CASSLVYGGRNTEAFF.

This clone showed up just a few times. The chain has TRBV25-1 and TRBJ1-1; D remains ambiguous. CDR3 length equals 15 residues. The germline V gene has CDR1 MGHDK and CDR2 SYGVNS. The V gene lost 3 bases and the J gene lost 1 base, with 12 bases spanning the gap. CDR3 DNA: TGTGCCAGCAGTGAGAGGAACCCGCCGAACACTGAAGCTTTCTTT. Protein product: CASSERNPPNTEAFF. The complete variable domain, with remaining parts taken from reference TRBV25-1 and TRBJ1-1, reads EADIYQTPRYLVIGTGKKITLECSQTMGHDKMYWYQQDPGMELHLIHYSYGVNSTEKGDLSSESTVSRIRTEHFPLTLESARPSHTSQYLCASSERNPPNTEAFFGQGTRLTVV.

V and J are TRBV6-1 and TRBJ2-7; 8 bases agree with TRBD1. CDR3 size: 15 residues. Trimming took 4 bases from V and 2 from J; bases not matched to a gene: 7. Germline loops: CDR1 MNHNS, CDR2 SASEGT. CDR3 protein: CASSVSPTGAYEQYF. The CDR3, as DNA: TGTGCCAGCAGTGTAAGCCCGACAGGGGCCTACGAGCAGTACTTC.

V and J are TRBV5-1 and TRBJ2-7; 14 bases are shared with TRBD2. The CDR3 runs to 17 residues. The V and J ends lost 3 bases and 1 base, in that order; junction bases with no gene match: 6. CDR1 and CDR2 (germline): SGHRS, YFSETQ. This chain's CDR3 is CASSSRLAGGPSYEQYF. DNA for the CDR3: TGCGCCAGCAGCTCACGACTAGCGGGGGGGCCGTCCTACGAGCAGTACTTC.

This clone has a single count. The rearrangement uses TRBV6-5 and TRBJ2-5; 7 bases agree with TRBD1. The closer fit of TRBJ2-7 to the DNA end suggests the J call may be wrong. Germline V gives CDR1 MNHEY, CDR2 SVGAGI. This CDR3 is 15 amino acids long. CDR3: CASSYLGQASYEQYF. CDR3 sequence (DNA): TGTGCCAGCAGTTACTTAGGACAGGCGTCCTACGAGCAGTACTTC.

This clone was picked up a small number of times. The chain is built from TRBV6-1 and TRBJ2-7; possibly TRBD1 for D (6 bases). This CDR3 contains 15 residues. Germline V gives CDR1 MNHNS, CDR2 SASEGT. V lost 1 base to trimming and J lost 1 base, with 11 bases between them. The CDR3 here is CASSEGATGSYEQYF. CDR3 bases: TGTGCCAGCAGTGAAGGGGCGACAGGTTCCTACGAGCAGTACTTC.

V and J are TRBV7-9 and TRBJ1-2; D might be TRBD1 (6 bases). V lost 5 bases and J 1 base, leaving 11 bases between the germline ends. The germline V gene has CDR1 SEHNR and CDR2 FQNEAQ (reference sequence). This CDR3 has 14 amino acids. CDR3 sequence: CASSQADSNYGYTF. The CDR3 DNA follows: TGTGCCAGCAGCCAAGCGGACAGTAACTATGGCTACACCTTC. The whole variable domain, remainder taken from reference TRBV7-9 and TRBJ1-2, is DTGVSQNPRHKITKRGQNVTFRCDPISEHNRLYWYRQTLGQGPEFLTYFQNEAQLEKSRLLSDRFSAERPKGSFSTLEIQRTEQGDSAMYLCASSQADSNYGYTFGSGTRLTVV.

V is TRBV10-1 and J is TRBJ1-1; 7 bases are shared with TRBD1. J gave up 4 bases and V 4 bases, and 6 bases lay outside the gene matches. The CDR3 totals 14 residues. From germline, CDR1 is WNHNN and CDR2 SYGVQD (reference sequence). The DNA for the CDR3 is TGCGCCAGCAGTGCGACCAGGGGGAGCACTGAAGCTTTCTTT. It is translated as CASSATRGSTEAFF.